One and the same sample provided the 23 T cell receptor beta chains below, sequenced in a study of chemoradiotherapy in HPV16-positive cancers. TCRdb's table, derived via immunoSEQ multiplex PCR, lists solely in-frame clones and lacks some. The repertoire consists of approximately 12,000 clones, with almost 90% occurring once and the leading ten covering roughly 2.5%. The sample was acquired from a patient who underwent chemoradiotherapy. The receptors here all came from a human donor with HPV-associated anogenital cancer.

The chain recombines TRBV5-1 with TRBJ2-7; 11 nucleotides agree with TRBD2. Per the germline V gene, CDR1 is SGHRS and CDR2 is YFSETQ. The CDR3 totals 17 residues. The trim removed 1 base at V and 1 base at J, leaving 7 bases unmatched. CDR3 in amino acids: CASSLSSTSGNSYEQYF. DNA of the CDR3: TGCGCCAGCAGCTTGTCCTCGACTAGCGGGAATTCCTACGAGCAGTACTTC.

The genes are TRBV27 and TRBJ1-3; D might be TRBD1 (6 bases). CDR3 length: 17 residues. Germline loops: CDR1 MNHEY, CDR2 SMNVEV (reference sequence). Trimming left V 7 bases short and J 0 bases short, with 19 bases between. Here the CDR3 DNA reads TGTGCCAGCAAGGGGGGCGGCCCGAGCACCTCTGGAAACACCATATATTTT. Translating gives CASKGGGPSTSGNTIYF.

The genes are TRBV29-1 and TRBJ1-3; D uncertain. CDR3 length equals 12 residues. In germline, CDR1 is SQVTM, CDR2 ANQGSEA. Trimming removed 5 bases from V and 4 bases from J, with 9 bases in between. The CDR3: CSVRVSGNTIYF. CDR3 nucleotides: TGCAGCGTTCGAGTGTCGGGAAACACCATATATTTT. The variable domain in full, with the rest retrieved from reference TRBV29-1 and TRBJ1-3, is SAVISQKPSRDICQRGTSLTIQCQVDSQVTMMFWYRQQPGQSLTLIATANQGSEATYESGFVIDKFPISRPNLTFSTLTVSNMSPEDSSIYLCSVRVSGNTIYFGEGSWLTVV.

CDR3 DNA: TGTGCCAGCAGCAAAGAGATAGCTGGAAACACCATATATTTT. Protein sequence: CASSKEIAGNTIYF. The V call is TRBV21-1, the J call TRBJ1-3. TRBV21-1 is annotated as a pseudogene. This CDR3 spans 14 amino acids.

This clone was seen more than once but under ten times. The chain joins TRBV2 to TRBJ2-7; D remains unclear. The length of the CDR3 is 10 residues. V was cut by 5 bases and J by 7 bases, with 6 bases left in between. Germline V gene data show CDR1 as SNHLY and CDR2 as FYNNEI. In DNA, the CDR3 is TGTGCCAGCAGTTTAGAAGAGCAGTACTTC. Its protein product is CASSLEEQYF.

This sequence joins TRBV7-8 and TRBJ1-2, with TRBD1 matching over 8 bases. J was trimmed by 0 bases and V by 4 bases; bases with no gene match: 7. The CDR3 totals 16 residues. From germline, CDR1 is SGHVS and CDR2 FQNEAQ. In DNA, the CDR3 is TGTGCCAGCAGCTCCGGACAGGGAAGGTCTAACTATGGCTACACCTTC. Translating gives CASSSGQGRSNYGYTF.

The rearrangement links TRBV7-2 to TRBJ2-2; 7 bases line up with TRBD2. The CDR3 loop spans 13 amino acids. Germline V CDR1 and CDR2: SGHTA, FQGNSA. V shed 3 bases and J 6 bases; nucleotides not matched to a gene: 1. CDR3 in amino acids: CASSFRGAGELFF. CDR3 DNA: TGTGCCAGCAGCTTCCGGGGGGCCGGGGAGCTGTTTTTT.

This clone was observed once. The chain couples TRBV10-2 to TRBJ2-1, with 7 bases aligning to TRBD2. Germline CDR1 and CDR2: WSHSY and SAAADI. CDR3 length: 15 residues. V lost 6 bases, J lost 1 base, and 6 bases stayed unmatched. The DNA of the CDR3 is TGCGCCAGCAGAACTAGCGAGGGTTCCTACAATGAGCAGTTCTTC. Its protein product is CASRTSEGSYNEQFF.

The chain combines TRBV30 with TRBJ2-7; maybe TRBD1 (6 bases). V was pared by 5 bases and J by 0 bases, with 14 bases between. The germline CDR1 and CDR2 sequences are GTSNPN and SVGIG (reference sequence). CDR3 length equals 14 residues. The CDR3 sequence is CAWSDRRSSYEQYF. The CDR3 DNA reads TGTGCCTGGTCGGACAGAAGGAGCTCCTACGAGCAGTACTTC.

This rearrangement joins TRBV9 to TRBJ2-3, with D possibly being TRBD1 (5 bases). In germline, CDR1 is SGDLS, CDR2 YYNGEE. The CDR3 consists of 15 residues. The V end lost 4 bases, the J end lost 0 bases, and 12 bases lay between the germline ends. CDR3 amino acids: CASSTRQFSTDTQYF. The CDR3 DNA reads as TGTGCCAGCAGCACCCGACAGTTTAGCACAGATACGCAGTATTTT.

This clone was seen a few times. The CDR3: CASSYHDTQFNEQFF. The DNA of the CDR3 is TGTGCCAGCAGTTATCACGACACGCAGTTCAATGAGCAGTTCTTC. This chain joins TRBV6-6 and TRBJ2-1; D gene uncertain. Trimming removed 3 bases at V and 6 bases at J, with 15 bases between. The CDR3 totals 15 residues. The germline gives CDR1 MNHNY, CDR2 SVGAGI (reference sequence).

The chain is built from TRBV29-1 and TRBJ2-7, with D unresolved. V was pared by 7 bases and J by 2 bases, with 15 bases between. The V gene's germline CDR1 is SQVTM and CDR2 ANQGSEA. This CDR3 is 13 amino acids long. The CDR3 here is CSARVDHAYEQYF. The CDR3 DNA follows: TGCAGCGCCCGGGTCGATCACGCCTACGAGCAGTACTTC.

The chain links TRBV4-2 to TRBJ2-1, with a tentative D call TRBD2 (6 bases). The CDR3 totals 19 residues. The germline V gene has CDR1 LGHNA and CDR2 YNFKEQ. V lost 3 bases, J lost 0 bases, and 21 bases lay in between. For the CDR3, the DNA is TGTGCCAGCAGCCACCACCCCCCTAGCGACCTGAGCTCCTACAATGAGCAGTTCTTC. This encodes CASSHHPPSDLSSYNEQFF.

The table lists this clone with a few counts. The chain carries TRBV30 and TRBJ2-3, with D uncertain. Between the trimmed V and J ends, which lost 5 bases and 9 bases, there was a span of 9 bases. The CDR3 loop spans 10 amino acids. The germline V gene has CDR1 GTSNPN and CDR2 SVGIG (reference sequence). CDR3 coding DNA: TGTGCCTGGGGGTTGAACACGCAGTATTTT. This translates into CAWGLNTQYF.

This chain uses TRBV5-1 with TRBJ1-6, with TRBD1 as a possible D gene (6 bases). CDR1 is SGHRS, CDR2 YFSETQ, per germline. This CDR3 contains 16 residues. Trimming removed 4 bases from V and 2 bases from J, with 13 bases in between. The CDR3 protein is CASSPDGGTYNSPLHF. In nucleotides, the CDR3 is TGCGCCAGCAGCCCGGACGGGGGCACCTATAATTCACCCCTCCACTTT.

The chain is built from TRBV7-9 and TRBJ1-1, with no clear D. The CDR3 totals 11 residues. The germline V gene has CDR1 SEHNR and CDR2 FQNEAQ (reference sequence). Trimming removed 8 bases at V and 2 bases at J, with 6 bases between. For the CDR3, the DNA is TGTGCCAGCCAGGACAACACTGAAGCTTTCTTT. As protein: CASQDNTEAFF.

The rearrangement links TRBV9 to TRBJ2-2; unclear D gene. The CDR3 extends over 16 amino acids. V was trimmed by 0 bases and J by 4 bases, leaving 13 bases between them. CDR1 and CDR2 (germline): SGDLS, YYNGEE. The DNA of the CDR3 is TGTGCCAGCAGCGTAGTGGGCCTACCCTCCACCGGGGAGCTGTTTTTT. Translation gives CASSVVGLPSTGELFF.

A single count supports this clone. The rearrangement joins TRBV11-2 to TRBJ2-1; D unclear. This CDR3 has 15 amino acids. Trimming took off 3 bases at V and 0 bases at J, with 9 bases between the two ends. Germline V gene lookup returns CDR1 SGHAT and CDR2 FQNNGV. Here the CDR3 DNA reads TGTGCCAGCAGCTTCCTACTCTACTCCTACAATGAGCAGTTCTTC. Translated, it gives CASSFLLYSYNEQFF.

The CDR3 spells CASSDIGGHQPQHF. CDR3 coding DNA: TGTGCCAGCAGTGATATAGGGGGGCATCAGCCCCAGCATTTT. The chain couples TRBV2 to TRBJ1-5; possibly TRBD1 for D (6 bases). The CDR3 consists of 14 residues. The V gene's germline CDR1 is SNHLY and CDR2 FYNNEI. V shed 3 bases and J shed 5 bases, with 11 bases lying between them.

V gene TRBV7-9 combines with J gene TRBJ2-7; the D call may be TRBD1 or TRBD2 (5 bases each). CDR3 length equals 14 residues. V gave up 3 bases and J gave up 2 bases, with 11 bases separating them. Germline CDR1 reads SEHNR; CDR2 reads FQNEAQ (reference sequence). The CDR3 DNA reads TGTGCCAGCAGCTTGGGTGGGGGACCCTACGAGCAGTACTTC. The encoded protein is CASSLGGGPYEQYF.

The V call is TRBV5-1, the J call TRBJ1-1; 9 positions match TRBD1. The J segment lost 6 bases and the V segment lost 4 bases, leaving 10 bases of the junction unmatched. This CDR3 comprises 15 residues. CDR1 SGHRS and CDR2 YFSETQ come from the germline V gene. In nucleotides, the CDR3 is TGCGCCAGCAGCCTACGGACAGGGGAGGGGGCTGAAGCTTTCTTT. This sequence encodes CASSLRTGEGAEAFF. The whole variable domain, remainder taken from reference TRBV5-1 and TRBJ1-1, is KAGVTQTPRYLIKTRGQQVTLSCSPISGHRSVSWYQQTPGQGLQFLFEYFSETQRNKGNFPGRFSGRQFSNSRSEMNVSTLELGDSALYLCASSLRTGEGAEAFFGQGTRLTVV.

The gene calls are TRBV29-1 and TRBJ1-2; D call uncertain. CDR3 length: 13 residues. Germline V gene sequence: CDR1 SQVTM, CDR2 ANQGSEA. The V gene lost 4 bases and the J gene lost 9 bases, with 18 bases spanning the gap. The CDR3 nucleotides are TGCAGCGTTGTTATCGTACCGGGATGGCGCTACACCTTC. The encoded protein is CSVVIVPGWRYTF.

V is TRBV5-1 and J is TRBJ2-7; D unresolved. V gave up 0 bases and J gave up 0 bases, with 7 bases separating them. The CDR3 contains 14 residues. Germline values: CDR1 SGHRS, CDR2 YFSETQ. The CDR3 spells CASSLGGGSYEQYF. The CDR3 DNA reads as TGCGCCAGCAGCTTGGGAGGCGGCTCCTACGAGCAGTACTTC.